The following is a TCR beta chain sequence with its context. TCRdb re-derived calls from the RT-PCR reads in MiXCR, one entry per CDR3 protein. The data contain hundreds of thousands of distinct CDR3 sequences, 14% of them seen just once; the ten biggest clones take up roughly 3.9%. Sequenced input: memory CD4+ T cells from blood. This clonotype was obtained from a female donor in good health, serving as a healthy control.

As DNA, the CDR3 is TGCGCCAGCAGCCAAGAACTGGCAGGGACCGGAAACACCATATATTTT. Its protein is CASSQELAGTGNTIYF. The chain links TRBV4-3 to TRBJ1-3; D may be TRBD1 (5 bases). The germline V gene encodes CDR1 LGHNA and CDR2 YSLEER. V lost 0 bases to trimming and J lost 4 bases, with 13 bases between them. The CDR3 loop spans 16 amino acids.